Listed below are T cell receptor beta chains from one sample, sequenced in a study of shared clonotypes between healthy human individuals. Here immunoSEQ multiplex PCR was the method, and the copy in TCRdb shows in-frame clones only, minus some. The top ten hold roughly 12% of the sample, which has a few hundred thousand clones, less than 80% seen once. Sequences were obtained from PBMCs. These receptors came from a woman aged 40-49 years in good health. Some clones in this sample may be carry-over from other donors' samples. CDR3s include the opening cysteine and the closing phenylalanine or tryptophan. The order of the fields is D gene, clone size, J gene, V gene, CDR3 DNA, CDR3 protein. A D gene is named only where the DNA matches it firmly. The size entry is marked missing in some rows and otherwise reads once, few, many or a size class.

. | . | TRBJ1-3 | TRBV6-5 | TGTGCCAGCAGTCGCAGCAGGGACTCTGGAAACACCATATATTTT | CASSRSRDSGNTIYF
. | once | TRBJ2-3 | TRBV7-2 | TGTGCCAGCAGCCGGCTTAGCGGACTTAGCACAGATACGCAGTATTTT | CASSRLSGLSTDTQYF
TRBD1 | . | TRBJ2-3 | TRBV27 | TGTGCCAGCAGAGCCGGGACAGGGTACACAGATACGCAGTATTTT | CASRAGTGYTDTQYF
TRBD1 | . | TRBJ1-1 | TRBV9 | TGTGCCAGCAGCGTTGGACCGGGACAGGGATCGAACACTGAAGCTTTCTTT | CASSVGPGQGSNTEAFF
. | . | TRBJ1-1 | TRBV5-1 | TGCGCCAGCAGCTTGGCGCCCCAACAGAACACTGAAGCTTTCTTT | CASSLAPQQNTEAFF
TRBD1 | . | TRBJ1-6 | TRBV11-2 | TGTGCCAGCAGCGTTACAGGGGGTTCACCCCTCCACTTT | CASSVTGGSPLHF
. | . | TRBJ2-6 | TRBV30 | TGTGCCTGGAGTGACTGGCGGAGTGCCACTGGGGCCAACGTCCTGACTTTC | CAWSDWRSATGANVLTF
. | . | TRBJ2-7 | TRBV5-3 | TGTGCCAGAAGCTTGCTTGGCTACGAGCAGTACTTC | CARSLLGYEQYF
TRBD1 | . | TRBJ1-1 | TRBV7-9 | TGTGCCAGCAGCATCCGGGACAGGGGAGCTGAAGCTTTCTTT | CASSIRDRGAEAFF
TRBD1 | . | TRBJ2-5 | TRBV7-2 | TGTGCCAGCAGCCGACGGACAGGGGCCCAAGAGACCCAGTACTTC | CASSRRTGAQETQYF
TRBD2 | . | TRBJ2-5 | TRBV20-1 | TGCAGCGCCCTAGCGGAAGAGACCCAGTACTTC | CSALAEETQYF
TRBD2 | . | TRBJ2-1 | TRBV2 | TGTGCCAGCAGTGAAGGACTAGCGACCTACAATGAGCAGTTCTTC | CASSEGLATYNEQFF
. | . | TRBJ1-1 | TRBV14 | TGTGCCAGCAGCCGGAATCGGTGGAATGGGGCTTTCTTT | CASSRNRWNGAFF
. | few | TRBJ1-5 | TRBV2 | TGTGCCAGCAGCGGGCTGGGGCCGAATCAGCCCCAGCATTTT | CASSGLGPNQPQHF
. | . | TRBJ1-3 | TRBV29-1 | TGCAGCGTCGACACAGGGTCCAGCTCTGGAAACACCATATATTTT | CSVDTGSSSGNTIYF
. | . | TRBJ1-1 | TRBV28 | TGTGCCAGCAGAACGAACACTGAAGCTTTCTTT | CASRTNTEAFF
. | once | TRBJ2-3 | TRBV7-3 | TGTGCCAGCAGCCGTGACAGCGGCACAGATACGCAGTATTTT | CASSRDSGTDTQYF
TRBD1 | few | TRBJ2-7 | TRBV28 | TGTGCCAGCAACAGCCCCCTACAGGGGTTCGAGCAGTACTTC | CASNSPLQGFEQYF
TRBD2 | once | TRBJ2-3 | TRBV6-1 | TGTGCCAGCAGACTAGCGGCCAGCACAGATACGCAGTATTTT | CASRLAASTDTQYF
TRBD2 | few | TRBJ2-5 | TRBV11-3 | TGTGCCAGCAGCTTATACGGGAGGGGGGAGACCCAGTACTTC | CASSLYGRGETQYF
TRBD2 | . | TRBJ2-7 | TRBV7-2 | TGTGCCAGCAGCTTGCAGCGGGGCTACGAGCAGTACTTC | CASSLQRGYEQYF
TRBD1 | . | TRBJ1-2 | TRBV5-6 | TGTGCCAGCAGCTTGGGGCAGGGGGCGGATGGCTACACCTTC | CASSLGQGADGYTF
. | . | TRBJ2-2 | TRBV2 | TGTGCCAGCAGTGTCAACGGGATCGGTGAGCTGTTTTTT | CASSVNGIGELFF
. | . | TRBJ2-5 | TRBV18 | TGTGCCAGCTCGCACCAAGCAGGGGGGACGACTCAAGAGACCCAGTACTTC | CASSHQAGGTTQETQYF
TRBD1 | . | TRBJ2-5 | TRBV19 | TGTGCCAGTAGTATCATCTACGGGACAGGGGGCCGAGAGACCCAGTACTTC | CASSIIYGTGGRETQYF
. | . | TRBJ2-7 | TRBV5-1 | TGCGCCAGCAGCTTCCGGGACCGCTACGACGAGCAGTACTTC | CASSFRDRYDEQYF
. | . | TRBJ2-1 | TRBV5-1 | TGCGCCAGCAGCTCTCAGGTCGGTGAGCAGTTCTTC | CASSSQVGEQFF
TRBD1 | few | TRBJ2-7 | TRBV5-1 | TGCGCCAGCAGCTTGGCCCGAGGGGGCGCTTCCTACGAGCAGTACTTC | CASSLARGGASYEQYF
TRBD1 | . | TRBJ2-5 | TRBV27 | TGTGCCAGCAGTCGCCCCGGACAGGGGGAGACCCAGTACTTC | CASSRPGQGETQYF
. | . | TRBJ2-1 | TRBV27 | TGTGCCAGCAGTTTACCGGGTGGGGGCAATGAGCAGTTCTTC | CASSLPGGGNEQFF
TRBD1 | many | TRBJ1-2 | TRBV5-6 | TGTGCCAGCAGCTTGGGATTCGACAGGGGGCCTAACTATGGCTACACCTTC | CASSLGFDRGPNYGYTF
. | . | TRBJ2-1 | TRBV19 | TGTGCCAGTAGTACCCAATCTAGCGCTGAGCAGTTCTTC | CASSTQSSAEQFF
. | few | TRBJ2-7 | TRBV10-2 | TGCGCCAGCAGGGAGGGTGACAGTTCCTACGAGCAGTACTTC | CASREGDSSYEQYF
. | . | TRBJ2-3 | TRBV5-5 | TGTGCCAGCAGCCTGGTAACAGATACGCAGTATTTT | CASSLVTDTQYF
. | . | TRBJ1-2 | TRBV9 | TGTGCCAGCAGCGTAGGGAGAGGGGCCGGTAAAAACTATGGCTACACCTTC | CASSVGRGAGKNYGYTF
TRBD2 | . | TRBJ2-1 | TRBV9 | TGTGCCATCAGCCCGACCGGCGGGGGCAATGAGCAGTTCTTC | CAISPTGGGNEQFF
. | . | TRBJ2-7 | TRBV27 | TGTGCCAGCAGTTGGGACGCCCTAGGGCTTCCCTACGAGCAGTACTTC | CASSWDALGLPYEQYF
. | . | TRBJ1-4 | TRBV4-1 | TGCGCCAGCAGCCATCCCCCGGCGGGCAGTGAAAAACTGTTTTTT | CASSHPPAGSEKLFF
TRBD1 | . | TRBJ2-5 | TRBV25-1 | TGTGCCAGCAGTCCCCGGACAGGTCCGGGACAGGGGGACCAGTACTTC | CASSPRTGPGQGDQYF
. | . | TRBJ2-1 | TRBV18 | TGTGCCAGCTCACGCTCCTACAATGAGCAGTTCTTC | CASSRSYNEQFF
. | many | TRBJ2-3 | TRBV28 | TGTGCCAGCAGCCTTGGGGGCGGGGACACAGATACGCAGTATTTT | CASSLGGGDTDTQYF
. | . | TRBJ2-3 | TRBV18 | TGTGCCAGCTCACCGCCGGGGGTACCAGATACGCAGTATTTT | CASSPPGVPDTQYF
. | . | TRBJ1-2 | TRBV5-1 | TGCGCCAGCAGCCCTCTTATTTGGACAGATAACTATGGCTACACCTTC | CASSPLIWTDNYGYTF
. | . | TRBJ1-4 | TRBV5-4 | TGTGCCAGCAGCTTGGCCGAGGGGGCTAATGAAAAACTGTTTTTT | CASSLAEGANEKLFF
. | . | TRBJ2-7 | TRBV6-5 | TGTGCCTCTAGCCCCGTTCCGATCATGTCCTACGAGCAGTACTTC | CASSPVPIMSYEQYF
TRBD1 | once | TRBJ1-5 | TRBV19 | TGTGCCAGTAGTAATTTCAGGGGGCACGGTCAGCCCCAGCATTTT | CASSNFRGHGQPQHF
. | once | TRBJ2-7 | TRBV6-1 | TGTGCCAGCAGTGAACCCGCTTACTACGAGCAGTACTTC | CASSEPAYYEQYF
. | . | TRBJ2-7 | TRBV27 | TGTGCCAGCAGTTTCCAGGGCGCCTACGAGCAGTACTTC | CASSFQGAYEQYF
. | . | TRBJ2-7 | TRBV11-3 | TGTGCCAGCAGCTTCTCAGGAGTCGCTAACGGGGGCTTCTCCTACGAGCAGTACTTC | CASSFSGVANGGFSYEQYF
. | few | TRBJ2-2 | TRBV2 | TGTGCCCGTTCACGGGACTCCGAGGGGGGGGAGCTGTTTTTT | CARSRDSEGGELFF
. | . | TRBJ1-1 | TRBV7-6 | TGTGCCAGCAGCGACCGGGGAGGTCGGGCTTTCTTT | CASSDRGGRAFF
. | . | TRBJ2-5 | TRBV10-3 | TGTGCCATCGGCCCCGGAGTCGCAAACCAAGAGACCCAGTACTTC | CAIGPGVANQETQYF
TRBD1 | . | TRBJ1-2 | TRBV6-5 | TGTGCCAGCAGTGTGGGACAGGGCCATGGCTACACCTTC | CASSVGQGHGYTF
. | few | TRBJ1-2 | TRBV9 | TGTGCCAGCAGCGTAGTGGGGGGATCTAATGGCTACACCTTC | CASSVVGGSNGYTF
TRBD2 | . | TRBJ2-7 | TRBV14 | TGTGCCAGCAGCCAAGGGACTAGCGACACCTACGAGCAGTACTTC | CASSQGTSDTYEQYF